This T cell receptor (beta chain) is from a study of early T cells in non-severe SARS-CoV-2 infection. Study-level points and caveats: Comparison of clonotypes with VDJdb favored anti-spike CD8 responses while missing private and CD4 specificities.

Attachment of unique molecular identifiers was made to individual cDNA molecules. TCRdb recomputed calls from the 5' RACE reads with MiXCR, one row per CDR3 protein. Of approximately 38,000 distinct CDR3 sequences listed, 4.7% are singletons. In its sample, this clonotype was seen many times. What it recognizes is unknown. The germline V gene has CDR1 SGHTA and CDR2 FQGNSA. With 6 bases removed from V and 4 bases from J, the gap between germline ends came to 18 bases. The CDR3 runs to 15 residues. The rearrangement uses TRBV7-2 and TRBJ1-1; D is undetermined. Sequenced material: whole blood. The clonotype originates from an adult who was a healthcare worker with PCR-confirmed SARS-CoV-2 infection or an uninfected control (not recorded which). In DNA form, the CDR3 reads TGTGCCAGCAGTTTTGGTTGGATATCTAGCACTGAAGCTTTCTTT. Protein product: CASSFGWISSTEAFF. The complete variable domain, with remaining parts taken from reference TRBV7-2 and TRBJ1-1, reads GAGVSQSPSNKVTEKGKDVELRCDPISGHTALYWYRQSLGQGLEFLIYFQGNSAPDKSGLPSDRFSAERTGGSVSTLTIQRTQQEDSAVYLCASSFGWISSTEAFFGQGTRLTVV.